A selection of T cell receptor beta chains follows, all from one sample in a study of blood T cell repertoires in COVID-19. The method was immunoSEQ multiplex PCR; TCRdb's version includes in-frame clones alone and lacks a portion of them. The profile shows under 250,000 clones, 83% of them singletons. The specimen sequenced was PBMCs or T cells enriched from blood (not recorded which). The receptors stem from a woman between 50 and 59 years old who had been exposed to COVID-19. CDR3s include the opening cysteine and the closing phenylalanine or tryptophan. The D gene is left open where the match is weak. Not every row has a clone size; where given, it reads once, few, many or a size class.

J gene | clone size | V gene | D gene | CDR3 DNA | CDR3 protein
TRBJ1-2 | - | TRBV5-6 | - | TGTGCCAGCAGCTTTCCCTCGGGAGGGGATAAGTTTCGTGGCTACACCTTC | CASSFPSGGDKFRGYTF
TRBJ2-1 | - | TRBV9 | - | TGTGCCAGCAGCGTAGAACAGGGAGGGGATGAGCAGTTCTTC | CASSVEQGGDEQFF
TRBJ1-6 | few | TRBV28 | TRBD1 | TGTGCCAGCAGTACGGACAGGGGCACACCCCTCCACTTT | CASSTDRGTPLHF
TRBJ1-1 | - | TRBV10-1 | - | TGCGCCAGCAGTGATTTGGCCATTACGGGGAACACTGAAGCTTTCTTT | CASSDLAITGNTEAFF
TRBJ1-3 | - | TRBV7-2 | - | TGTGCCAGCAGCTTAGACAGGGCGTCGGGAAACACCATATATTTT | CASSLDRASGNTIYF
TRBJ1-2 | few | TRBV9 | - | TGTGCCAGCAGCGTAGAAGGAGGACAGCTTAGAAGCTACACCTTC | CASSVEGGQLRSYTF
TRBJ1-4 | - | TRBV2 | TRBD1 | TGTGCCAGCATTCTTGAGACAGGGGGTAATGAAAAACTGTTTTTT | CASILETGGNEKLFF
TRBJ2-1 | - | TRBV5-1 | - | TGCGCCAGCACGGGATACTCCTACAATGAGCAGTTCTTC | CASTGYSYNEQFF
TRBJ1-2 | - | TRBV28 | - | TGTGCCAGCAGCCCCGAAGAGGACTATGGCTACACCTTC | CASSPEEDYGYTF
TRBJ2-7 | - | TRBV6-1 | - | TGTGCCAGCAGTGAAGCGATGGGGCGCAACGAGCAGTACTTC | CASSEAMGRNEQYF
TRBJ2-4 | - | TRBV7-9 | TRBD2 | TGTGCCAGCAGCTCCTTAGCGGGGGGAACCAAAAACATTCAGTACTTC | CASSSLAGGTKNIQYF
TRBJ2-1 | - | TRBV6-5 | - | TGTGCCAGCAGATCAGGGGTCTCTAACAATGAGCAGTTCTTC | CASRSGVSNNEQFF
TRBJ2-7 | few | TRBV9 | TRBD2 | TGTGCCAGCAGCGCCCGACTAGCGGGGGGCCTGAACGAGCAGTACTTC | CASSARLAGGLNEQYF
TRBJ1-2 | - | TRBV21-1 | - | TGTGCCAGCAGCAAAGCCCCGACACGTGGCTACACCTTC | CASSKAPTRGYTF
TRBJ1-4 | - | TRBV15 | TRBD1 | TGTGCCACCAGCAGACCGGGACAGGGGGAGGAAAAACTGTTTTTT | CATSRPGQGEEKLFF
TRBJ2-7 | - | TRBV18 | - | TGTGCCAGCTCCAACACCGGCGCCGTTTCCGGGGGCGAGCAGTACTTC | CASSNTGAVSGGEQYF
TRBJ1-1 | - | TRBV12-3/TRBV12-4 | - | TGTGCCAGCAGTTTGGGGGGGCTCACTGAAGCTTTCTTT | CASSLGGLTEAFF
TRBJ2-3 | - | TRBV7-2 | TRBD2 | TGTGCCAGCAGATTACACCCCGTTAGCGGGGGGGCCTGGGATACGCAGTATTTT | CASRLHPVSGGAWDTQYF
TRBJ2-5 | many | TRBV23-1 | - | TGCGCCAGCAGTCAATCGAGGCAGCCAGAGACCCAGTACTTC | CASSQSRQPETQYF
TRBJ1-5 | once | TRBV19 | TRBD1 | TGTGCCAGTAGTATTCCGGGACAGGGAGTTAATCAGCCCCAGCATTTT | CASSIPGQGVNQPQHF
TRBJ2-5 | - | TRBV6-5 | - | TGTGCCAGCAGTTACACTGTCGACCAAGAGACCCAGTACTTC | CASSYTVDQETQYF
TRBJ2-3 | - | TRBV19 | - | TGTGCCAGTAGTCTGGGACTTTCCGGCACAGATACGCAGTATTTT | CASSLGLSGTDTQYF
TRBJ2-7 | - | TRBV30 | TRBD2 | TGTGCCTTAAAGCGGGGGGACTCCTACGAGCAGTACTTC | CALKRGDSYEQYF
TRBJ1-1 | few | TRBV29-1 | TRBD1 | TGCAGCGTTTTGGAGAAACAGGGGGCGAACACTGAAGCTTTCTTT | CSVLEKQGANTEAFF
TRBJ2-2 | - | TRBV10-2 | TRBD2 | TGCGCCAGCAGTGGACTAGCGGGGAGGTCCGGGGAGCTGTTTTTT | CASSGLAGRSGELFF
TRBJ1-1 | - | TRBV7-3 | TRBD1 | TGTGCCAGCAGCCTAATAGGGGGCGCAGGCACTGAAGCTTTCTTT | CASSLIGGAGTEAFF
TRBJ1-5 | - | TRBV18 | TRBD1 | TGTGCCAGCTCACCGGGAGGACAGGCGGGTCCACAGCCCCAGCATTTT | CASSPGGQAGPQPQHF
TRBJ1-1 | - | TRBV30 | - | TGTGCCTGGGGTGCCGGGACACCCGGAGCGAACACTGAAGCTTTCTTT | CAWGAGTPGANTEAFF
TRBJ1-6 | - | TRBV6-5 | - | TGTGCCAGCAGTTCCCAGGGGTTGAATTCACCCCTCCACTTT | CASSSQGLNSPLHF
TRBJ1-5 | - | TRBV19 | - | TGTGCCAGTAGTATCCCTCGCGGCGAGGCCGGGCCCCAGCATTTT | CASSIPRGEAGPQHF
TRBJ2-7 | - | TRBV7-2 | TRBD2 | TGTGCCAGCAGCCTCCGGGGGGGGCGAAGTTCCTACGAGCAGTACTTC | CASSLRGGRSSYEQYF
TRBJ1-1 | - | TRBV6-6 | - | TGTGCCAGCGGTGGAGGTTTGAACACTGAAGCTTTCTTT | CASGGGLNTEAFF
TRBJ2-1 | - | TRBV19 | - | TGTGCCAGTAGTATTGGGGCGGCAAACAATGAGCAGTTCTTC | CASSIGAANNEQFF
TRBJ1-1 | - | TRBV7-8 | - | TGTGCCAGCAGCTTCACAGGGAAGGACACTGAAGCTTTCTTT | CASSFTGKDTEAFF
TRBJ2-5 | - | TRBV19 | TRBD2 | TGTGCCAGTAGTCCAGGACTAGCGGGGAGGTCCATCCAAGAGACCCAGTACTTC | CASSPGLAGRSIQETQYF
TRBJ1-2 | - | TRBV2 | - | TGTGCCAGCGGGGAGGACTATGGCTACACCTTC | CASGEDYGYTF
TRBJ1-4 | once | TRBV6-1 | - | TGTGCCAGCAGTGAAGTGGGGAGGGTAAGAGAAAAACTGTTTTTT | CASSEVGRVREKLFF
TRBJ1-5 | - | TRBV21-1 | - | TGTGCCAGCAGCAATGAAGGACAGGGTACCCTCAATAGCAATCAGCCCCAGCATTTT | CASSNEGQGTLNSNQPQHF
TRBJ2-3 | - | TRBV10-3 | - | TGTGCCATCAGTGAGTCCACTCGGGGGGATACGCAGTATTTT | CAISESTRGDTQYF
TRBJ1-6 | - | TRBV4-1 | - | TGCGCCAGCAGCCAAGAAGGGGTGGGGGGAACGAATTCACCCCTCCACTTT | CASSQEGVGGTNSPLHF
TRBJ2-2 | - | TRBV5-5 | - | TGTGCCAGCAGCTTGGCGACATCGATGGGCGGGGAGCTGTTTTTT | CASSLATSMGGELFF
TRBJ1-2 | - | TRBV10-2 | TRBD1 | TGCGCCAGCAGTGACGGGACAGGGTCCGGCTACACCTTC | CASSDGTGSGYTF
TRBJ1-2 | once | TRBV11-2 | - | TGTGCCAGCAGCTTAGGTTTGGGAGGGGGTAACTATGGCTACACCTTC | CASSLGLGGGNYGYTF
TRBJ1-1 | - | TRBV11-1 | - | TGTGCCAGCAGCTTTAGTAACACTGAAGCTTTCTTT | CASSFSNTEAFF
TRBJ1-5 | - | TRBV19 | - | TGTGCCAGTAAAGCGGGGCTTCAGCCCCAGCATTTT | CASKAGLQPQHF
TRBJ1-1 | - | TRBV2 | - | TGTGCCAGCAGTGAAGAGGCAGGGATGACTGAAGCTTTCTTT | CASSEEAGMTEAFF
TRBJ2-5 | - | TRBV7-9 | - | TGTGCCAGCAGCTTAATGAGCGGCCAAGAGACCCAGTACTTC | CASSLMSGQETQYF
TRBJ1-5 | - | TRBV29-1 | TRBD1 | TGCAGCGCCGCGACAGGGACGGGACAGCCCCAGCATTTT | CSAATGTGQPQHF
TRBJ2-7 | - | TRBV19 | TRBD2 | TGTGCCAGCGCCCTAGCGGGTTCGACCTACGAGCAGTACTTC | CASALAGSTYEQYF
TRBJ1-5 | - | TRBV6-1 | - | TGTGCCAGCAGTGAAGTTACAGGGTTAAATCAGCCCCAGCATTTT | CASSEVTGLNQPQHF
TRBJ1-6 | - | TRBV3-1/TRBV3-2 | - | TGTGCCAGCAGCCCCAGGGGTCTTAATTCACCCCTCCACTTT | CASSPRGLNSPLHF
TRBJ2-7 | - | TRBV28 | TRBD1 | TGTGCCAGCCTGGACAGGGCTTCCTACGAGCAGTACTTC | CASLDRASYEQYF
TRBJ2-5 | - | TRBV7-2 | TRBD1 | TGTGCCAGCAGCTTCAAGACAGGGTGGGCAGAGACCCAGTACTTC | CASSFKTGWAETQYF
TRBJ1-2 | - | TRBV6-5 | TRBD1 | TGTGCCAGCAGCCGACAGGGTGTTGATGGCTACACCTTC | CASSRQGVDGYTF
TRBJ2-2 | - | TRBV5-4 | - | TGTGCCAGCAGCTTTATGGCAGTGAACACCGGGGAGCTGTTTTTT | CASSFMAVNTGELFF
TRBJ2-3 | - | TRBV5-4 | - | TGTGCCAGCAGCTTGGGCGGCACAGATACGCAGTATTTT | CASSLGGTDTQYF
TRBJ1-3 | - | TRBV5-6 | - | TGTGCCAGCAGCTTGCGGGGGGACGGAAACACCATATATTTT | CASSLRGDGNTIYF